These 11 T cell receptor beta chains share one sample of origin, sequenced in a study of cytomegalovirus exposure and HLA in healthy donors. Here immunoSEQ multiplex PCR was the method, and the copy in TCRdb shows in-frame clones only, minus some. The repertoire has 200,000 to 250,000 clones, around 86% of them found once; the top ten carry more than 1.5%. Sequenced sample: PBMCs. The receptors were gathered from a woman aged 18-35 years in good health and CMV-seropositive.

The rearrangement joins TRBV18 to TRBJ2-3; 10 bases align to TRBD2. The CDR3 covers 14 residues. Looked up from germline, CDR1 is KGHSH and CDR2 is LQKENI. With 6 bases clipped from V and 7 bases from J, the junction kept 7 bases outside the gene matches. The CDR3 protein is CASSQGLAENTQYF. The CDR3 nucleotides are TGTGCCAGCTCCCAAGGACTAGCGGAGAATACGCAGTATTTT.

CDR3 in amino acids: CASSWDIKTYQPQHF. The CDR3 coding sequence is TGTGCCAGCAGTTGGGACATCAAGACCTATCAGCCCCAGCATTTT. The chain is built from TRBV28 and TRBJ1-5; maybe TRBD1 (6 bases). The germline gives CDR1 MDHEN, CDR2 SYDVKM. The length of the CDR3 is 15 residues. V was shortened by 4 bases and J by 5 bases, with 15 bases between the two germline ends.

This chain uses TRBV11-2 with TRBJ2-7; D is possibly TRBD1 (6 bases). V was trimmed by 1 base and J by 7 bases, leaving 14 bases between them. The CDR3 is 14 amino acids. The germline CDR1 and CDR2 sequences are SGHAT and FQNNGV. This CDR3 is CASSLVPGAREQYF. The CDR3 region has the DNA TGTGCCAGCAGCTTAGTTCCAGGGGCGAGGGAGCAGTACTTC.

This rearrangement joins TRBV19 to TRBJ2-7, with 8 nucleotides matching TRBD1. The CDR3 runs to 14 residues. Germline V gene lookup returns CDR1 LNHDA and CDR2 SQIVND (reference sequence). The junction had 8 bases not matched to a gene; V was cut back by 6 bases and J by 4 bases. CDR3 coding DNA: TGTGCCAGTAGCACCGGGCAGGGGGCATACGAGCAGTACTTC. This translates into CASSTGQGAYEQYF.

Comments on this clone: Distinct nucleotide sequences in the sample also encode this CDR3. This chain connects TRBV28 to TRBJ1-2; 9 positions match TRBD1. CDR1 and CDR2 from the germline V gene are MDHEN and SYDVKM. The junction had 4 bases not matched to a gene; V was cut back by 6 bases and J by 5 bases. The CDR3 has 13 residues. CDR3 loop: CASSPGQGYGYTF. In DNA, the CDR3 is TGTGCCAGCAGCCCCGGACAGGGGTATGGCTACACCTTC.

The chain couples TRBV18 to TRBJ2-1; TRBD2 matches 11 bases. V lost 3 bases and J lost 6; bases outside the gene matches: 7. Per the germline V gene, CDR1 is KGHSH and CDR2 is LQKENI. The CDR3 has 16 amino acids. CDR3 region: CASSPDLAGGPNEQFF. CDR3 sequence (DNA): TGTGCCAGCTCACCGGACCTAGCGGGAGGACCCAATGAGCAGTTCTTC.

V is TRBV4-1 and J is TRBJ1-2, with 9 nucleotides matching TRBD1. Germline CDR1 MGHRA, CDR2 YSYEKL. The V gene end was trimmed by 1 base and the J gene end by 1 base; junction bases not matched to a gene: 10. The CDR3 loop spans 18 amino acids. CDR3 nucleotides: TGCGCCAGCAGCCAAGGAGATACAGGGGGCGCGATTAACTATGGCTACACCTTC. Amino acid sequence: CASSQGDTGGAINYGYTF.

The chain recombines TRBV1 with TRBJ2-7; the DNA was not compared with TRBD1, the D call given in the table. TRBV1 constitutes a pseudogene. The CDR3 is 16 residues long. CDR3 amino acids: CTSSSKGCQGAGEQYF. The CDR3 bases are TGCACCAGCAGCTCCAAGGGGTGTCAGGGGGCTGGCGAGCAGTACTTC.

The chain combines TRBV5-1 with TRBJ1-2; 8 nucleotides match TRBD1. CDR3 length: 15 amino acids. The J segment lost 7 bases and the V segment lost 5 bases, leaving 13 bases of the junction unmatched. Per germline, CDR1 SGHRS and CDR2 YFSETQ. The CDR3 spells CASRGGQGIPGGYTF. CDR3 sequence (DNA): TGCGCCAGCAGGGGAGGACAGGGAATACCGGGTGGCTACACCTTC.

V gene TRBV2 combines with J gene TRBJ2-5, with a weak D call TRBD2 (7 bases). V shed 5 bases and J shed 1 base, with 17 bases lying between them. The CDR3 contains 16 residues. The germline V gene encodes CDR1 SNHLY and CDR2 FYNNEI. The CDR3 is CASSRGGGRTQETQYF. For the CDR3, the DNA is TGTGCCAGCAGTCGGGGAGGGGGTCGTACCCAAGAGACCCAGTACTTC.

The J gene is TRBJ2-1, the V gene TRBV5-6, with TRBD2 matching 11 bases. The germline V gene encodes CDR1 SGHDT and CDR2 YYEEEE. The CDR3 runs to 15 residues. J lost 4 bases, V lost 2 bases, and 2 bases had no gene match. For the CDR3, the DNA is TGTGCCAGCAGCTTAGGGACTAGCGGTTACAATGAGCAGTTCTTC. This gives the protein CASSLGTSGYNEQFF.